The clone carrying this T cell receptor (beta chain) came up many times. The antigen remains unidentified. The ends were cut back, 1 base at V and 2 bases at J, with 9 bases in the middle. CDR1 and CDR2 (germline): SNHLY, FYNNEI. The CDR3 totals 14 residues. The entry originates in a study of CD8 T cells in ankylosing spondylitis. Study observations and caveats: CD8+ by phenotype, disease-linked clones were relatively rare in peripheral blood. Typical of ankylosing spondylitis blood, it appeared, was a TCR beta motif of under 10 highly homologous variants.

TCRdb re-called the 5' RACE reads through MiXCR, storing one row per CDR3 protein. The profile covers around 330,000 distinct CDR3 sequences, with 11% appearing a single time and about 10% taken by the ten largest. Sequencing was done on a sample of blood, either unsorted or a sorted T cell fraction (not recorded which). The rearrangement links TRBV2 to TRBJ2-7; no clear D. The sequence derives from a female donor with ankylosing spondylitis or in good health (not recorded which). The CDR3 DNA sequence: TGTGCCAGCAGTGAAGTGGGCGGACCCTACGAGCAGTACTTC. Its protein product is CASSEVGGPYEQYF.